These 5 T cell receptor beta chains were sequenced from one sample in a study of cytomegalovirus exposure and HLA in healthy donors. PCR involved 60 Vbeta and 13 Jbeta primers. Assay used: immunoSEQ multiplex PCR; TCRdb lists only in-frame clones, some missing. This table has roughly 190,000 clones, 73% appearing once. Sequencing input: PBMCs. The receptors here all came from a woman between 25 and 40 years old in good health and CMV-seronegative.

V is TRBV4-2 and J is TRBJ1-1, with D unclear. V was pared by 4 bases and J by 4 bases, with 16 bases between. Germline CDR1 is LGHNA and CDR2 is YNFKEQ. The CDR3 extends over 15 amino acids. For the CDR3, the DNA is TGTGCCAGCAGCCCTCTCGGAGCAGCGGGCACTGAAGCTTTCTTT. Residues: CASSPLGAAGTEAFF.

The chain joins TRBV4-1 to TRBJ2-3; a weak D match, TRBD2 (6 bases). V shed 0 bases and J shed 1 base, with 20 bases lying between them. The CDR3 runs 19 residues. Germline V CDR1 and CDR2: MGHRA, YSYEKL. The CDR3 protein is CASSQDGGSGTVRTDTQYF. The CDR3 nucleotides read TGCGCCAGCAGCCAAGATGGAGGTAGCGGAACAGTTCGCACAGATACGCAGTATTTT.

The gene calls are TRBV5-1 and TRBJ2-7; 14 bases line up with TRBD2. V gave up 4 bases and J gave up 1 base; unmatched junction bases: 7. CDR1 is SGHRS and CDR2 is YFSETQ in the germline V gene. The CDR3 runs 17 residues. The CDR3 sequence is CASSQSTSGGDSYEQYF. The CDR3 nucleotides read TGCGCCAGCAGCCAATCGACTAGCGGGGGGGATTCCTACGAGCAGTACTTC.

The chain is built from TRBV6-5 and TRBJ2-7, with a weak D call TRBD2 (6 bases). The V and J ends lost 4 bases and 4 bases respectively, with 11 bases between them. Germline assignment: CDR1 MNHEY and CDR2 SVGAGI. This CDR3 spans 13 amino acids. CDR3 amino acids: CASSSFSGYEQYF. In DNA, the CDR3 is TGTGCCAGCAGTTCCTTTAGCGGATACGAGCAGTACTTC.

The sample holds a few counts of this clone. The V call is TRBV18, the J call TRBJ1-4; D perhaps matches TRBD1 (5 bases). The germline CDR1 and CDR2 sequences are KGHSH and LQKENI. CDR3 length: 22 amino acids. With 1 base removed from V and 0 bases from J, the gap between germline ends came to 27 bases. DNA of the CDR3: TGTGCCAGCTCACCACTCGCGGCGACAGTCCGTGGGGGGAGCGCAACTAATGAAAAACTGTTTTTT. It yields the protein CASSPLAATVRGGSATNEKLFF.